A selection of T cell receptor beta chains follows, all from one sample in a study of blood T cell repertoires in COVID-19. The table came from immunoSEQ multiplex PCR; TCRdb's copy has only in-frame clones and leaves some out. The data show 110,000 or so clones, roughly 84% seen once. Specimen: peripheral blood. These receptors all come from a woman aged 40-49 years with acute or convalescent COVID-19. The CDR3 runs from the conserved cysteine through the conserved F or W. Fields, in order: V gene, clone size, D gene, J gene, CDR3 DNA, CDR3 protein. D genes are given only for firm matches. Rows give clone size only sometimes, using once, few, many, or a class for an expanded clone.

>TRBV7-6|.|.|TRBJ2-3
TGTGCCAGCAGCTCTAGTTCGGGGTATACGCAGTATTTT
CASSSSSGYTQYF
>TRBV4-1|.|.|TRBJ1-3
TGCGCCAGCAGCCTTCCTGGGGACTATACGAACCCACACACCATATATTTT
CASSLPGDYTNPHTIYF
>TRBV7-9|.|TRBD1|TRBJ1-2
TGTGCCAGCAGGAAAGCCAAGGGACAGGGGGCGGCCTATGGCTACACCTTC
CASRKAKGQGAAYGYTF
>TRBV6-5|.|TRBD1|TRBJ1-2
TGTGCCAGCACGCTGGGACAGCCCTATGGCTACACCTTC
CASTLGQPYGYTF
>TRBV5-1|.|.|TRBJ2-1
TGCGCCAGCGCTCCAGAAGCGAGCTCCTACAATGAGCAGTTCTTC
CASAPEASSYNEQFF
>TRBV30|few|.|TRBJ1-1
TGTGCCTGGAGTAACGGGAACACTGAAGCTTTCTTT
CAWSNGNTEAFF
>TRBV15|.|.|TRBJ1-5
TGTGCCGCCGGACGGGATAGCAATCAGCCCCAGCATTTT
CAAGRDSNQPQHF
>TRBV29-1|.|TRBD1|TRBJ1-4
TGCAGCGCACTATCAGGGGGCGATGAAAAACTGTTTTTT
CSALSGGDEKLFF
>TRBV19|.|TRBD2|TRBJ2-1
TGTGCCAGTAGTTTCGGGCTAGCGGGGGAGAATGAGCAGTTCTTC
CASSFGLAGENEQFF
>TRBV30|.|.|TRBJ1-1
TGTGCCTGGAGTCTGGGAGGAGGGCACACTGAAGCTTTCTTT
CAWSLGGGHTEAFF
>TRBV7-2|.|TRBD1|TRBJ2-5
TGTGCCAGCAGCCAGGACAGGCGGATCGAGACCCAGTACTTC
CASSQDRRIETQYF
>TRBV27|.|TRBD1|TRBJ1-3
TGTGCCAGCAGTTCCCTGGACAGGGGGGGAAACACCATATATTTT
CASSSLDRGGNTIYF
>TRBV6-2/TRBV6-3|.|TRBD2|TRBJ2-3
TGTGCCAGCAGTTATAGCGGGGGGGCTGGAGATACGCAGTATTTT
CASSYSGGAGDTQYF
>TRBV5-1|.|.|TRBJ2-2
TGCGCCAGCAGCCTCGAGGCCCTCAGGGCTGAGCTGTTTTTT
CASSLEALRAELFF
>TRBV7-3|.|TRBD2|TRBJ2-1
TGTGCCAGCAGCTTTGGGGCTAGCGGGGGAAATGAGCAGTTCTTC
CASSFGASGGNEQFF
>TRBV27|.|TRBD1|TRBJ2-5
TGTGCCAGCAGTTCCGACAGGGTCCCAGAGACCCAGTACTTC
CASSSDRVPETQYF
>TRBV6-2/TRBV6-3|.|TRBD1|TRBJ1-5
TGTGCCAGCAGTTACTCGACGGGACAGGGAGCCCTATATAGCAATCAGCCCCAGCATTTT
CASSYSTGQGALYSNQPQHF